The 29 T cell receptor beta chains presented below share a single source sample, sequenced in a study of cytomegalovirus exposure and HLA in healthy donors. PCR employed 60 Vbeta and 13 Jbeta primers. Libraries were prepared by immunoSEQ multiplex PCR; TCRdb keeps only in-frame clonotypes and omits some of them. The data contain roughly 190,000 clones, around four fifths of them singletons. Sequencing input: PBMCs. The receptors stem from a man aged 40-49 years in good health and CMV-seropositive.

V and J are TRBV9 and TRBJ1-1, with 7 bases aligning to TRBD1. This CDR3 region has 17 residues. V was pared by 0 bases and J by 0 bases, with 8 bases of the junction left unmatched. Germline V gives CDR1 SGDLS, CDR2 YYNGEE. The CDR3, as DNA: TGTGCCAGCAGCGTAGAGGGGGCCATGAATATGAACACTGAAGCTTTCTTT. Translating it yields CASSVEGAMNMNTEAFF.

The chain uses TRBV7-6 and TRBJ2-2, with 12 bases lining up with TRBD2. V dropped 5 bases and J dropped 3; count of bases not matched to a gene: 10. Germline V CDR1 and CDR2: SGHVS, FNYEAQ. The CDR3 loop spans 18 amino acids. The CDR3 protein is CASSLRTRLAGDTGELFF. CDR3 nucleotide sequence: TGTGCCAGCAGCCTTCGAACGAGACTAGCGGGGGACACCGGGGAGCTGTTTTTT.

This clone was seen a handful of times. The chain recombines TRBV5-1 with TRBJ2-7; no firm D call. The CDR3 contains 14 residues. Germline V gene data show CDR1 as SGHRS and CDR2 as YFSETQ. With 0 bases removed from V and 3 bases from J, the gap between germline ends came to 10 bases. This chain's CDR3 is CASSLGLEYYEQYF. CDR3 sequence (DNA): TGCGCCAGCAGCTTGGGGTTGGAGTACTACGAGCAGTACTTC.

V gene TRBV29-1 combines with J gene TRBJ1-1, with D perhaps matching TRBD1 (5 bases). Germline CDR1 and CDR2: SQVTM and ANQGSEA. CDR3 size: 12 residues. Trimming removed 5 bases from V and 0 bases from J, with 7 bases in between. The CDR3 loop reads CSVQGMNTEAFF. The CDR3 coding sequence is TGCAGCGTTCAGGGAATGAACACTGAAGCTTTCTTT.

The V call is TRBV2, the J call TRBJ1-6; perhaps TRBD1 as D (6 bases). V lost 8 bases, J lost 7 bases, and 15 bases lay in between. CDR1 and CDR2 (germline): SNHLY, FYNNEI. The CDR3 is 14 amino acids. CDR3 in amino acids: CASSKGGPNSPLHF. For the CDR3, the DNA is TGTGCCAGCTCTAAGGGGGGGCCCAATTCACCCCTCCACTTT.

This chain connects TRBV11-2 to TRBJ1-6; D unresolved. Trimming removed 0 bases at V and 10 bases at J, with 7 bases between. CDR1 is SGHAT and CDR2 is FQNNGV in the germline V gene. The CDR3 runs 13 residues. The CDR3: CASSLELTSPLHF. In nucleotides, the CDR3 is TGTGCCAGCAGCTTAGAACTAACCTCACCCCTCCACTTT.

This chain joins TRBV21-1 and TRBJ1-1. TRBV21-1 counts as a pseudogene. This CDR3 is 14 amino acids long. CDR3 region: CASSKERGSGEAFF. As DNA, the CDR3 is TGTGCCAGCAGCAAGGAACGGGGTTCGGGTGAAGCTTTCTTT.

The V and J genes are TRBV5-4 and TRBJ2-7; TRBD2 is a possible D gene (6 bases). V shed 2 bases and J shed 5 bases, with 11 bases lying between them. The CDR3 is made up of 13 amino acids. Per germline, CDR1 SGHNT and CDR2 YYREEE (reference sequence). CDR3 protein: CASSFLASHEQYF. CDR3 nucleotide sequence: TGTGCCAGCAGCTTCCTAGCGTCCCACGAGCAGTACTTC.

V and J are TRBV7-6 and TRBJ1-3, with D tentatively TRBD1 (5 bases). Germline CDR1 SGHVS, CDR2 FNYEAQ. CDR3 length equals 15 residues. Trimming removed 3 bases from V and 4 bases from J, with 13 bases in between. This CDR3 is CASSLGEGSGNTIYF. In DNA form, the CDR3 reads TGTGCCAGCAGCTTGGGGGAGGGTTCAGGAAACACCATATATTTT.

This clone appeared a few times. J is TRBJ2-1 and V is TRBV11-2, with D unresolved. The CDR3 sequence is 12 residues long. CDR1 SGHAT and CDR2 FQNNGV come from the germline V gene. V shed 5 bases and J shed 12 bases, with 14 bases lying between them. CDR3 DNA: TGTGCCAGCAGCGACGAGGCGGTGGTGCAGTTCTTC. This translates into CASSDEAVVQFF.

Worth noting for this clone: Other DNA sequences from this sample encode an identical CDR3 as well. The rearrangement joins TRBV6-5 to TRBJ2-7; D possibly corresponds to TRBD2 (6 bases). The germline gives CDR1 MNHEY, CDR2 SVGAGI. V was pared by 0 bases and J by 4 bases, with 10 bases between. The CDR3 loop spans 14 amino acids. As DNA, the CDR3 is TGTGCCAGCAGTTACTCCGGGACTGGATACGAGCAGTACTTC. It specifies CASSYSGTGYEQYF.

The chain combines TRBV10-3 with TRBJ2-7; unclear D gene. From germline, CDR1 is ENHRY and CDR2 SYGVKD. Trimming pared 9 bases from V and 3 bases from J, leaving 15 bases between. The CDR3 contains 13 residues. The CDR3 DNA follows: TGTGCCATTTCGTTCGGGTTGGACTACGAGCAGTACTTC. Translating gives CAISFGLDYEQYF.

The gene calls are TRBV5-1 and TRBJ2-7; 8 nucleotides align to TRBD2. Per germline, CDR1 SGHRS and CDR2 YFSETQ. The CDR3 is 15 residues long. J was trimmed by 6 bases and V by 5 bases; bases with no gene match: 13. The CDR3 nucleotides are TGCGCCAGCAGACCGGAGGGCGGGAGGCTTATCGAGCAGTACTTC. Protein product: CASRPEGGRLIEQYF.

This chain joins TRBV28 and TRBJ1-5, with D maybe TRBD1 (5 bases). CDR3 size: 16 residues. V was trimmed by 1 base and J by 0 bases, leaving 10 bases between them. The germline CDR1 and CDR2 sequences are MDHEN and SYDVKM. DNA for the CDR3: TGTGCCAGCAGTTTATTGGAGGGGATTAGCAATCAGCCCCAGCATTTT. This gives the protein CASSLLEGISNQPQHF.

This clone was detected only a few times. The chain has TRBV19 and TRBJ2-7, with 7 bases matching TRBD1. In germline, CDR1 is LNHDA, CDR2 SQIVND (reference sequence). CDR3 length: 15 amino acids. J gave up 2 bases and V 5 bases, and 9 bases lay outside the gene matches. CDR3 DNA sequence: TGTGCCAGTAGTTCCATCGGGACAGACACCTACGAGCAGTACTTC. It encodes CASSSIGTDTYEQYF.

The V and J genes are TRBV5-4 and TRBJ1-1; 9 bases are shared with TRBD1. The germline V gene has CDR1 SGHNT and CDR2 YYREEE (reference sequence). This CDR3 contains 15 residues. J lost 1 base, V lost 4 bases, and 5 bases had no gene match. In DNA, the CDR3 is TGTGCCAGCAGCCCCCGGACAGGGGAGAACACTGAAGCTTTCTTT. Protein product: CASSPRTGENTEAFF.

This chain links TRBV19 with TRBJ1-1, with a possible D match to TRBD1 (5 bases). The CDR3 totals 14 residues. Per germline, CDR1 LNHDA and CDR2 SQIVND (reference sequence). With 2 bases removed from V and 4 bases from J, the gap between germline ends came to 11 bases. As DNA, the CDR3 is TGTGCCAGTAGTATACGGGGACTTATCACTGAAGCTTTCTTT. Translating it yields CASSIRGLITEAFF.

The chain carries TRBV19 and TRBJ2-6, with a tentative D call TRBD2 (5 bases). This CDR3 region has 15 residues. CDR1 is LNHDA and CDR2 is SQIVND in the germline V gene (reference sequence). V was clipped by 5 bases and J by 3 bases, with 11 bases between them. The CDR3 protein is CASSDYLGGANVLTF. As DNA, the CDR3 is TGTGCCAGTAGTGACTACCTGGGTGGGGCCAACGTCCTGACTTTC.

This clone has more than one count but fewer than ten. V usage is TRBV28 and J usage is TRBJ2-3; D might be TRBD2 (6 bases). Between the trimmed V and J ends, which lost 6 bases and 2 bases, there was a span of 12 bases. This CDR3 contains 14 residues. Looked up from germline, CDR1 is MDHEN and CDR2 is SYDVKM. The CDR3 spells CASRPEGSTDTQYF. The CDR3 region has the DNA TGTGCCAGCAGACCGGAGGGATCCACAGATACGCAGTATTTT.

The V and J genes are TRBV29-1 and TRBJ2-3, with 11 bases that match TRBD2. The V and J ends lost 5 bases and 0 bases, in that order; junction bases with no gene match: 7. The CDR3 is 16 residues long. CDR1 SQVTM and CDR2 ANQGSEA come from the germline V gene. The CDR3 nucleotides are TGCAGCGTTCAACGGGCTAGCGGGAGGAGCACAGATACGCAGTATTTT. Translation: CSVQRASGRSTDTQYF.

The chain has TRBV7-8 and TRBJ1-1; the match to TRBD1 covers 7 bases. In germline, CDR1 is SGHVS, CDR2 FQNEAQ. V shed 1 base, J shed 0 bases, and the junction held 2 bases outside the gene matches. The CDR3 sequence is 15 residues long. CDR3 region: CASSLEGTVNTEAFF. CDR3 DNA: TGTGCCAGCAGCTTAGAAGGGACAGTGAACACTGAAGCTTTCTTT.

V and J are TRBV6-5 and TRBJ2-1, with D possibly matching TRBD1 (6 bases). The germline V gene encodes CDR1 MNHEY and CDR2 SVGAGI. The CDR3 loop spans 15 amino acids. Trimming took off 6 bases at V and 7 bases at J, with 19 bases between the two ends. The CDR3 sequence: CASRVRDIKGNEQFF. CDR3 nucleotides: TGTGCCAGCAGGGTGAGGGACATAAAAGGGAATGAGCAGTTCTTC.

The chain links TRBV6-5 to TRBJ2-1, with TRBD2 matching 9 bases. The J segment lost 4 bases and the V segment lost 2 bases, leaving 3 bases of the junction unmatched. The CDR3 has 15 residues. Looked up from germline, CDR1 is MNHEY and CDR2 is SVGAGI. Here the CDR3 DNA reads TGTGCCAGCAGTTACCTGACTAGCGGATACAATGAGCAGTTCTTC. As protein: CASSYLTSGYNEQFF.

The CDR3 reads CASRPSGRVFTDTQYF. CDR3 DNA sequence: TGTGCCAGCAGACCTAGCGGGAGGGTTTTCACAGATACGCAGTATTTT. V gene TRBV5-6 combines with J gene TRBJ2-3; TRBD2 matches at 12 bases. Germline values: CDR1 SGHDT, CDR2 YYEEEE. The V gene end was trimmed by 5 bases and the J gene end by 2 bases; junction bases not matched to a gene: 6. The CDR3 loop spans 16 amino acids.

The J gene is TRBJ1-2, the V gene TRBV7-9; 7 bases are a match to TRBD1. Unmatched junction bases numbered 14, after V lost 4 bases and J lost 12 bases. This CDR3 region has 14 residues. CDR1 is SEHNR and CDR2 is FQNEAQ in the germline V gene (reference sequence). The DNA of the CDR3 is TGTGCCAGCAGCTCGAACTCGATCGGGACAGACGACACCTTC. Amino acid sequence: CASSSNSIGTDDTF.

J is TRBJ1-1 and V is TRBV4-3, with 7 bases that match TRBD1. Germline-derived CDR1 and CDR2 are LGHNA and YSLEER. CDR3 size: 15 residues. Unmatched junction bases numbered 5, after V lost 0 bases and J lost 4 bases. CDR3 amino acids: CASSQEQGIGTEAFF. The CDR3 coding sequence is TGCGCCAGCAGCCAAGAACAGGGGATAGGCACTGAAGCTTTCTTT.

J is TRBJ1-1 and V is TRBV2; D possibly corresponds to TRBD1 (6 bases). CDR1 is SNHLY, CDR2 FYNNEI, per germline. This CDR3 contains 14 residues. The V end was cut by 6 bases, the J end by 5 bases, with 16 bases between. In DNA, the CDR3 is TGTGCCAGCAGAGAGACAGGCGAGTATACTGAAGCTTTCTTT. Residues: CASRETGEYTEAFF.

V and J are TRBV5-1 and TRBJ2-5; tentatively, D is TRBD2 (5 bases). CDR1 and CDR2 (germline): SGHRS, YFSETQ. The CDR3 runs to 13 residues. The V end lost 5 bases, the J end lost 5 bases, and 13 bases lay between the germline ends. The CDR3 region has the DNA TGCGCCAGCAGGGGTCCGGAGCGGGAGACCCAGTACTTC. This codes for CASRGPERETQYF.

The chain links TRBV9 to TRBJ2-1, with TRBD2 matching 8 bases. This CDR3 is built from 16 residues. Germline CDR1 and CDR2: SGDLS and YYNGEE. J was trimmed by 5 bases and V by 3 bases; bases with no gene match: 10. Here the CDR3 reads CASSDSGTRNHNEQFF. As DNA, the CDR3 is TGTGCCAGCAGCGACTCCGGGACTAGAAACCACAATGAGCAGTTCTTC. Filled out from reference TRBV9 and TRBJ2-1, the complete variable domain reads DSGVTQTPKHLITATGQRVTLRCSPRSGDLSVYWYQQSLDQGLQFLIQYYNGEERAKGNILERFSAQQFPDLHSELNLSSLELGDSALYFCASSDSGTRNHNEQFFGPGTRLTVL.